This TCR beta chain derives from a study of neoadjuvant nivolumab and ipilimumab in lung cancer. V lost 6 bases to trimming and J lost 6 bases; unmatched junction nucleotides: 2. CDR3 length: 12 amino acids. From germline, CDR1 is MDHEN and CDR2 SYDVKM. Sequencing used immunoSEQ multiplex PCR; TCRdb keeps in-frame clones, though not all of them. This sample yields fewer than 20,000 clones, of which around three quarters are seen a single time; less than 9% belongs to the top ten. V is TRBV28 and J is TRBJ1-5; 7 nucleotides line up with TRBD1. The receptor's source is an adult with non-small cell lung cancer. Sequences were derived from tumor tissue, sampled after neoadjuvant nivolumab, alone or with ipilimumab, at or shortly before surgery. CDR3 loop: CASRTGSQPQHF. The CDR3 nucleotides read TGTGCCAGCAGGACAGGGAGTCAGCCCCAGCATTTT.